The subject of this entry is one T cell receptor beta chain. Its antigen remains unidentified. The data derive from a study of PD-1 blockade in classical Hodgkin lymphoma. Overall study findings and caveats: What drove the repertoire differences, possibly disease activity or prior therapy, has not been defined. As was reported, newly diagnosed patients showed lower baseline TCR diversity than healthy donors did.

Sequencing used immunoSEQ multiplex PCR; TCRdb keeps in-frame clones, though not all of them. This repertoire shows about 33,000 clones, 90% to 95% found once; its top ten account for 2% to 2.5%. Time point denoted: newly diagnosed, previously untreated cHL patient sample. Serving as comparison were PBMCs from newly diagnosed, untreated classical Hodgkin lymphoma, which were sequenced alongside the relapsed/refractory trial patients. The sample was peripheral blood mononuclear cells (PBMCs). The receptor was isolated from a human donor with classical Hodgkin lymphoma.

The chain's CDR3 is CASSDAGEETQYF. The CDR3 DNA sequence: TGTGCCAGCAGTGACGCAGGGGAGGAGACCCAGTACTTC. The gene calls are TRBV2 and TRBJ2-5, with D perhaps matching TRBD1 (6 bases). V shed 3 bases and J shed 5 bases, with 10 bases lying between them. The CDR3 loop spans 13 amino acids. Germline CDR1 and CDR2: SNHLY and FYNNEI.